This T cell receptor beta chain was captured in a study of T-cell reconstitution after alpha-beta-depleted transplantation in children (TCRdb year 2016). In terms of the full investigation: The study quantitatively tracked T-cell immune reconstitution after TCRalphabeta/CD19-depleted allogeneic hematopoietic cell transplantation in children using TCR repertoire profiling. The paper as a whole reports these results and caveats: About two months after transplant, the apparently early recovery of alphabetaT-cell counts reportedly depended on just several hundred clones that had expanded rapidly and came from non-depleted graft cells. Over the following months the frequencies of hyperexpanded clones went down, and after one year T-cell counts and TCRbeta diversity were mostly credited to newly produced T cells. In some patients, the high TCRbeta diversity seen at day 60 was put down to recipient T cells and intrathymic progenitors that had survived conditioning.

Libraries were built with PCR. The sample was run on an Illumina HiSeq 2500. TCR library preparation used molecular barcoding, with unique molecular identifiers applied to normalize quantification of the TCRbeta repertoire. The raw public data were reprocessed by TCRdb itself: fastp quality trimming at Q25, MiXCR clonotype calling, in-frame beta chains only. Each record represents a unique CDR3 protein, reported with the most common genes and DNA among its rows. This sample lists around 580,000 distinct CDR3 sequences; under 30% were detected once. Over 12% of the sample rests with the top ten. The CDR1 and CDR2 encoded by the germline V gene (reference sequence) are DFQATT and SNEGSKA. The CDR3 holds 15 amino acids from the cysteine to the phenylalanine. This entry keeps only the CDR3 DNA: 45 bases, framed from base 1. V is reduced by 6 bases and J by 5 bases, leaving a spacing of 22 bases between them.

Details on this clonotype: Its target antigen remains unknown. No much larger clonotype is one base removed from it; base qualities were not supplied.

The sample's treatment or condition label is to be understood as: allogeneic hematopoietic cell transplantation with graft depleted of TCRalphabeta T cells and CD19 B cells. TCRalphabeta/CD19-depleted allogeneic hematopoietic cell grafts were given to the transplant recipients, all of whom were children. The sample was PBMCs, mostly from graft donor cells, taken 360 days after TCRalphabeta/CD19-depleted stem cell transplant. This clonotype was obtained from a boy under three years old who had a stem cell transplant for acute myeloid leukemia, so the T cells may come from the graft donor. The chain is made from TRBV20-1 and TRBJ1-2, with TRBD1 as a weak D call on 5 bases. The CDR3 protein is CSAAGDQSYEYGYTF. In nucleotides, the sequence is TGCAGTGCCGCCGGGGACCAATCATATGAATATGGCTACACCTTC.